The rows below give T cell receptor beta chains drawn from one sample of a study of PD-L1 blockade in urothelial cancer. Sequenced by immunoSEQ multiplex PCR; TCRdb stores in-frame clones only, minus some. Here the sample spans about 90,000 clones, around four fifths being singletons. The sequenced sample was PBMCs, obtained around atezolizumab (anti-PD-L1) treatment. Receptor source: a man between 65 and 85 years old with urothelial cancer. Both conserved end residues are part of each CDR3. Fields, in order: V gene, J gene, CDR3 protein.

>TRBV7-2|TRBJ1-4
CASSSSVDRGTNEKLFF
>TRBV2|TRBJ2-3
CASSLAGGGTDTQYF
>TRBV2|TRBJ1-6
CASRPRQGGWDSPLHF
>TRBV5-6|TRBJ1-2
CASSRDRENYGYTF
>TRBV7-7|TRBJ2-3
CASSPGHRLTTDTQYF
>TRBV19|TRBJ2-4
CASSTQGPKNIQYF
>TRBV5-1|TRBJ1-2
CASSLAVEGDGYTF
>TRBV18|TRBJ2-2
CASSPWDREILGTGELFF
>TRBV25-1|TRBJ1-5
CASSESGSSNQPQHF
>TRBV5-5|TRBJ2-7
CASSVRSGTGELLGSYEQYF
>TRBV4-1|TRBJ1-4
CASSQETGTESEKLFF
>TRBV4-2|TRBJ1-2
CASSPHRDRVDYGYTF
>TRBV6-1|TRBJ2-7
CASTRQGGYEQYF
>TRBV6-1|TRBJ2-2
CASSWTSGITGELFF
>TRBV2|TRBJ1-2
CASSERGPEAYGYTF
>TRBV6-5|TRBJ2-5
CASSYSPLGGETQYF
>TRBV7-9|TRBJ2-5
CASSLAHGGRVRETQYF
>TRBV9|TRBJ2-7
CASSVGPTSATYEQYF
>TRBV6-1|TRBJ2-4
CASSEEGSGGTWNIQYF
>TRBV6-1|TRBJ2-7
CASKPGLAGGYEQYF
>TRBV5-1|TRBJ2-1
CASSLGGSQFF
>TRBV6-5|TRBJ1-1
CASSYAKGAVTEAFF
>TRBV9|TRBJ2-2
CASSALPSGSSGELFF
>TRBV7-9|TRBJ2-1
CASSPAGYNEQFF
>TRBV29-1|TRBJ1-1
CSALGQQNTEAFF
>TRBV18|TRBJ1-4
CASSPRAGILFF
>TRBV5-4|TRBJ2-5
CASSTGQIETQYF